The 28 T cell receptor beta chains presented below share a single source sample, sequenced in a study of OX40 agonist ivuxolimab in advanced cancers. Method: immunoSEQ multiplex PCR; TCRdb's copy keeps in-frame clones and lacks some. Among tens of thousands of clones listed, about 82% were seen once. This sample comprised CD4+ or CD8+ T cells sorted from blood, obtained in a trial of the OX40 agonist ivuxolimab. These receptor sequences come from an adult with an advanced solid tumor such as melanoma, head and neck, liver or kidney cancer.

The V and J genes are TRBV9 and TRBJ2-7, with D perhaps matching TRBD2 (5 bases). Germline lookup yields CDR1 SGDLS and CDR2 YYNGEE. V lost 0 bases and J lost 2, with 9 bases in between. CDR3 size: 14 residues. CDR3 region: CASSVGPEAYEQYF. CDR3 DNA: TGTGCCAGCAGCGTAGGGCCGGAGGCCTACGAGCAGTACTTC.

A single count supports this clone. The chain is built from TRBV2 and TRBJ1-6, with TRBD1 as a possible D gene (5 bases). Between the trimmed V and J ends, which lost 11 bases and 7 bases, there was a span of 18 bases. Germline CDR1 and CDR2: SNHLY and FYNNEI. The CDR3 has 14 residues. The CDR3 DNA follows: TGTGCCGGGGCCTTCGGACACGCGAATTCACCCCTCCACTTT. Protein product: CAGAFGHANSPLHF.

The J gene is TRBJ2-7, the V gene TRBV19; D may correspond to TRBD1 or TRBD2 (5 bases each). The V gene's germline CDR1 is LNHDA and CDR2 SQIVND (reference sequence). Deletions cut 9 bases from V and 4 bases from J, with 16 bases between. This CDR3 is built from 13 residues. In nucleotides, the CDR3 is TGTGCCAGCGGCCCGGGGACGATATACGAGCAGTACTTC. This codes for CASGPGTIYEQYF.

In DNA, the CDR3 is TGTGCCAGCAGCTTGTCCCCGACAGTGAACACTGAAGCTTTCTTT. This sequence encodes CASSLSPTVNTEAFF. V and J are TRBV5-6 and TRBJ1-1; perhaps TRBD1 as D (5 bases). CDR1 and CDR2 (germline): SGHDT, YYEEEE. V lost 1 base and J 0 bases, leaving 10 bases between the germline ends. This CDR3 is built from 15 residues.

This rearrangement joins TRBV19 to TRBJ2-7; TRBD1 aligns across 7 bases. Trimming at V came to 4 bases and at J to 4 bases, leaving 7 bases not matched to a gene. There are 14 residues in the CDR3. Germline loops: CDR1 LNHDA, CDR2 SQIVND (reference sequence). The CDR3 DNA follows: TGTGCCAGTAGTAATACCGGGACAGCTTACGAGCAGTACTTC. It translates to CASSNTGTAYEQYF.

The rearrangement uses TRBV10-3 and TRBJ2-7; 8 bases are a match to TRBD1. In germline, CDR1 is ENHRY, CDR2 SYGVKD. Trimming took 10 bases from V and 0 from J; bases not matched to a gene: 11. The CDR3 sequence is 15 residues long. CDR3 sequence reads: CATSPRGPISYEQYF. CDR3 in DNA: TGTGCCACCTCCCCCAGGGGGCCCATCTCCTACGAGCAGTACTTC.

This chain uses TRBV28 with TRBJ1-1, with D tentatively TRBD1 (6 bases). V was pared by 0 bases and J by 3 bases, with 11 bases between. CDR1 MDHEN and CDR2 SYDVKM come from the germline V gene. CDR3 length equals 15 residues. The CDR3 protein is CASSLWGKGDTEAFF. The CDR3 DNA reads as TGTGCCAGCAGTTTATGGGGGAAGGGGGACACTGAAGCTTTCTTT.

This clone occurred once. The chain is built from TRBV30 and TRBJ1-4; D unresolved. CDR3 length: 16 residues. V lost 3 bases and J 3 bases, leaving 17 bases between the germline ends. Germline V CDR1 and CDR2: GTSNPN, SVGIG (reference sequence). CDR3 DNA sequence: TGTGCCTGGAGCGAGTCTCTTTACCCGGCTAATGAAAAACTGTTTTTT. Its translation: CAWSESLYPANEKLFF.

The table lists this clone with a count of one. The gene calls are TRBV5-4 and TRBJ1-2; D uncertain. The ends were cut back, 4 bases at V and 4 bases at J, with 17 bases in the middle. Germline V CDR1 and CDR2: SGHNT, YYREEE (reference sequence). The CDR3 is made up of 15 amino acids. Here the CDR3 DNA reads TGTGCCAGCAGCCCTGGAGGCAGCCAGGTCTATGGCTACACCTTC. This codes for CASSPGGSQVYGYTF.

The chain employs TRBV18 and TRBJ1-3, with a tentative D call TRBD1 (5 bases). This CDR3 contains 14 residues. The V end lost 1 base, the J end lost 4 bases, and 8 bases lay between the germline ends. CDR1 is KGHSH and CDR2 is LQKENI in the germline V gene. CDR3 nucleotide sequence: TGTGCCAGCTCACCACAAGGGGTGGGAAACACCATATATTTT. Translated, it gives CASSPQGVGNTIYF.

The chain employs TRBV4-3 and TRBJ1-5; D remains ambiguous. Trimming stripped 1 base from V and 4 bases from J, with 5 bases between. The germline gives CDR1 LGHNA, CDR2 YSLEER. This CDR3 contains 13 residues. CDR3 in amino acids: CASSQGENQPQHF. The DNA of the CDR3 is TGCGCCAGCAGCCAAGGAGAGAATCAGCCCCAGCATTTT.

This chain links TRBV7-8 with TRBJ2-1; 8 bases are a match to TRBD1. The germline V gene encodes CDR1 SGHVS and CDR2 FQNEAQ. The CDR3 spans 13 residues. J gave up 10 bases and V 3 bases, and 5 bases lay outside the gene matches. The CDR3: CASSLGTGLEQFF. The CDR3 DNA reads TGTGCCAGCAGCTTGGGGACAGGACTCGAGCAGTTCTTC.

The rearrangement uses TRBV19 and TRBJ1-2, with a possible D match to TRBD1 (5 bases). The CDR3 is 14 residues long. The germline gives CDR1 LNHDA, CDR2 SQIVND (reference sequence). V gave up 3 bases and J gave up 7 bases, with 15 bases separating them. The CDR3 loop reads CASSIKVQGLGYTF. CDR3 nucleotide sequence: TGTGCCAGTAGTATCAAGGTCCAGGGCCTTGGCTACACCTTC.

The chain recombines TRBV6-6 with TRBJ2-7; 9 positions match TRBD1. The germline V gene has CDR1 MNHNY and CDR2 SVGAGI (reference sequence). CDR3 length: 15 residues. J gave up 3 bases and V 5 bases, and 8 bases lay outside the gene matches. The chain's CDR3 is CASSSTGTGNYEQYF. In DNA, the CDR3 is TGTGCCAGCAGTAGCACCGGGACAGGGAACTACGAGCAGTACTTC.

The CDR3 nucleotides read TGTGCCAGCAGCGGACTAGCGAAGGGTAATGAGCAGTTCTTC. It translates to CASSGLAKGNEQFF. The rearrangement uses TRBV9 and TRBJ2-1; 8 bases fit TRBD2. Germline V CDR1 and CDR2: SGDLS, YYNGEE. Trimming cost V 3 bases and J 7 bases; bases outside gene matches: 6. The CDR3 has 14 amino acids.

This clone was detected only once. The chain carries TRBV30 and TRBJ1-5, with TRBD1 matching 9 bases. The CDR3 contains 15 residues. V shed 2 bases and J 5 bases; nucleotides not matched to a gene: 7. The germline gives CDR1 GTSNPN, CDR2 SVGIG (reference sequence). CDR3 sequence: CAWSPGTGTYQPQHF. The CDR3 nucleotides read TGTGCCTGGAGTCCCGGGACAGGGACTTATCAGCCCCAGCATTTT.

The chain links TRBV19 to TRBJ2-5; D is possibly TRBD2 (5 bases). The germline gives CDR1 LNHDA, CDR2 SQIVND (reference sequence). With 3 bases removed from V and 7 bases from J, the gap between germline ends came to 9 bases. The CDR3 runs 12 residues. DNA of the CDR3: TGTGCCAGTAGTATCGGCGCGGGGACCCAGTACTTC. It specifies CASSIGAGTQYF.

This chain uses TRBV18 with TRBJ2-5; no clear D. The germline V and J ends were trimmed by 0 bases and 5 bases, with 16 bases remaining between them. There are 16 residues in the CDR3. Looked up from germline, CDR1 is KGHSH and CDR2 is LQKENI. The CDR3 region has the DNA TGTGCCAGCTCACCACCCCAGAGGAAGGGTAAGGAGACCCAGTACTTC. This codes for CASSPPQRKGKETQYF.

The J gene is TRBJ1-3, the V gene TRBV2, with 10 bases aligning to TRBD1. V gave up 7 bases and J gave up 2 bases; unmatched junction bases: 8. Germline assignment: CDR1 SNHLY and CDR2 FYNNEI. The CDR3 runs 16 residues. As DNA, the CDR3 is TGTGCCAGCAAACGGTCCGGGACAGGGGCTGGAAACACCATATATTTT. Protein sequence: CASKRSGTGAGNTIYF.

This clone has just a few counts. The CDR3 reads CASARAGTGYYEQYF. The CDR3 DNA follows: TGTGCCAGCGCTCGGGCCGGGACAGGCTACTACGAGCAGTACTTC. V and J are TRBV7-2 and TRBJ2-7; TRBD1 agrees at 8 bases. V trimming: 8 bases; J trimming: 3 bases; junction bases outside the gene matches: 12. The CDR3 is made up of 15 amino acids. Germline V gene lookup returns CDR1 SGHTA and CDR2 FQGNSA.

This chain connects TRBV7-3 to TRBJ1-1; D not resolved. Germline-derived CDR1 and CDR2 are SGHTA and FQGTGA. Deletions cut 0 bases from V and 2 bases from J, with 10 bases between. The CDR3 is 15 residues long. In DNA, the CDR3 is TGTGCCAGCAGCTTAACGGGAGGGCCTAACACTGAAGCTTTCTTT. It is translated as CASSLTGGPNTEAFF.

The chain combines TRBV6-6 with TRBJ1-1; no clear D. Germline V gene data show CDR1 as MNHNY and CDR2 as SVGAGI (reference sequence). The V end lost 0 bases, the J end lost 8 bases, and 10 bases lay between the germline ends. This CDR3 has 13 amino acids. The CDR3 region is CASSYSDVREAFF. The DNA for the CDR3 is TGTGCCAGCAGTTACTCCGACGTGAGGGAAGCTTTCTTT.

The chain couples TRBV5-1 to TRBJ2-1, with TRBD1 matching over 9 bases. The germline V gene encodes CDR1 SGHRS and CDR2 YFSETQ. J lost 7 bases, V lost 4 bases, and 3 bases had no gene match. The CDR3 runs 13 residues. CDR3 residues: CASSLGTGNEQFF. Written as DNA, the CDR3 is TGCGCCAGCAGCCTCGGGACAGGGAATGAGCAGTTCTTC.

V gene TRBV5-5 combines with J gene TRBJ1-5; a weak D match, TRBD1 (5 bases). CDR1 is SGHKS, CDR2 YYEKEE, per germline (reference sequence). This CDR3 has 17 amino acids. V was clipped by 4 bases and J by 4 bases, with 21 bases between them. CDR3 sequence reads: CASSLNQGAVGNQPQHF. CDR3 DNA: TGTGCCAGCAGCCTGAATCAGGGAGCCGTAGGGAATCAGCCCCAGCATTTT.

V is TRBV6-5 and J is TRBJ2-5; no clear D. Germline values: CDR1 MNHEY, CDR2 SVGAGI. There are 16 residues in the CDR3. Trimming took 4 bases from V and 0 from J, leaving 15 bases between them. This CDR3 is CASSSPRRAYQETQYF. Written as DNA, the CDR3 is TGTGCCAGCAGTTCTCCCAGACGGGCCTACCAAGAGACCCAGTACTTC.

J is TRBJ1-1 and V is TRBV4-2, with 7 bases lining up with TRBD1. The length of the CDR3 is 14 residues. Trimming at V came to 4 bases and at J to 1 base, leaving 3 bases not matched to a gene. Germline-derived CDR1 and CDR2 are LGHNA and YNFKEQ. The CDR3 sequence: CASSPRQGNTEAFF. The DNA for the CDR3 is TGTGCCAGCAGCCCGAGACAGGGGAACACTGAAGCTTTCTTT.

The chain links TRBV7-6 to TRBJ2-3, with 9 bases aligning to TRBD2. The junction had 2 bases not matched to a gene; V was cut back by 1 base and J by 3 bases. The germline V gene has CDR1 SGHVS and CDR2 FNYEAQ. This CDR3 region has 15 residues. The CDR3 DNA follows: TGTGCCAGCAGCTTAGAGGCGGGAGGGACAGATACGCAGTATTTT. It encodes CASSLEAGGTDTQYF.

This chain joins TRBV30 and TRBJ2-3, with TRBD1 matching 10 bases. This CDR3 comprises 15 residues. The V gene's germline CDR1 is GTSNPN and CDR2 SVGIG (reference sequence). After removal of 5 bases from V and 0 bases from J, the junction contained 5 bases not matched to a gene. DNA for the CDR3: TGTGCCTGGGAACGGACAGGGGGAAGCACAGATACGCAGTATTTT. This translates into CAWERTGGSTDTQYF.